These T cell receptor beta chains were read from a single sample in a study of T cell repertoires in cytomegalovirus infection. TCRdb processed the reads anew with MiXCR; each CDR3 protein has one entry. The sample yields 550,000 to 850,000 distinct CDR3 sequences, around a third seen once. The antigens of these receptors remain unknown. Material: cultured PBMCs, obtained from culture after CMV antigen stimulation. Receptors were obtained from a human donor in good health (CMV status not recorded). Some clones in this sample may be carry-over from other donors' samples. Both conserved end residues are part of each CDR3. The D gene is left open where the match is weak. Clone size appears in some rows only: once, few, many, or a class for an expanded clone.

v_gene,abundance,d_gene,j_gene,CDR3aa,CDR3nt
TRBV6-7,few,NA,TRBJ1-5,CASSVTRSNQPQHF,TGTGCCAGTTCAGTGACTCGTAGCAATCAGCCCCAGCATTTT
TRBV7-8,NA,NA,TRBJ1-1,CASSPRRIMNTEAFF,TGTGCCAGCAGCCCCCGACGGATAATGAACACTGAAGCTTTCTTT
TRBV12-3/TRBV12-4,many,NA,TRBJ1-5,CASRPARDKYQPQHF,TGTGCCAGCAGACCCGCCCGGGACAAATATCAGCCCCAGCATTTT
TRBV7-9,NA,NA,TRBJ2-3,CASRKARTQPDTQYF,TGTGCCAGCAGGAAGGCCCGGACCCAACCAGATACGCAGTATTTT
TRBV6-2/TRBV6-3,NA,TRBD1,TRBJ1-1,CASSYSTGQGSWNTEAFF,TGTGCCAGCAGTTACTCGACGGGACAGGGTTCATGGAACACTGAAGCTTTCTTT
TRBV28,NA,TRBD2,TRBJ2-5,CASSFLAGGAMDKETQYF,TGTGCCAGCAGTTTTTTAGCGGGGGGGGCAATGGATAAAGAGACCCAGTACTTC
TRBV7-6,few,NA,TRBJ2-7,CASSFPPGYEQYF,TGTGCCAGCAGCTTTCCGCCGGGCTACGAGCAGTACTTC
TRBV6-6,NA,NA,TRBJ2-3,CASSYSTNTDTQYF,TGTGCCAGCAGTTACTCGACCAACACAGATACGCAGTATTTT
TRBV11-2,few,NA,TRBJ1-6,CASSPSRTANSPLHF,TGTGCCAGCAGCCCGTCTCGGACAGCCAATTCACCCCTCCACTTT
TRBV4-1,NA,NA,TRBJ1-4,CASSQRGRGSYEKLFF,TGCGCCAGCAGCCAAAGGGGCCGGGGCTCGTATGAAAAACTGTTTTTT
TRBV7-2,NA,TRBD2,TRBJ2-5,CASSSSPGLAGGRQETQYF,TGTGCCAGCAGCTCTAGCCCGGGACTAGCGGGGGGGCGTCAGGAGACCCAGTACTTC
TRBV19,few,NA,TRBJ2-3,CASSGQAWDTQYF,TGTGCCAGTAGTGGCCAGGCCTGGGATACGCAGTATTTT
TRBV7-9,NA,NA,TRBJ1-1,CASSLARVRTEAFF,TGTGCCAGCAGCTTAGCCAGGGTGAGGACTGAAGCTTTCTTT
TRBV29-1,NA,TRBD1,TRBJ1-4,CSVEEGTAMRKLFF,TGCAGCGTTGAAGAGGGGACAGCTATGAGAAAACTGTTTTTT
TRBV7-2,many,NA,TRBJ1-1,CASSSRTANTEAFF,TGTGCCAGCAGCTCTAGGACAGCGAACACTGAAGCTTTCTTT
TRBV20-1,NA,NA,TRBJ1-4,CSARDWGEKLFF,TGCAGTGCTAGAGATTGGGGGGAAAAACTGTTTTTT
TRBV7-8,many,NA,TRBJ1-3,CASSGGDGNTIYF,TGTGCCAGCAGCGGAGGGGATGGAAACACCATATATTTT
TRBV5-6,NA,NA,TRBJ2-3,CASSLAQSDTQYF,TGTGCCAGCAGCTTGGCTCAGTCAGATACGCAGTATTTT
TRBV4-2,NA,TRBD1,TRBJ1-4,CASSQERQGESEKLFF,TGTGCCAGCAGCCAAGAAAGACAGGGGGAATCTGAAAAACTGTTTTTT
TRBV7-6,NA,NA,TRBJ1-1,CARSESGNTEAFF,TGTGCCCGGTCCGAGTCCGGAAACACTGAAGCTTTCTTT
TRBV6-5,many,TRBD1,TRBJ1-1,CASSYGTATEAFF,TGTGCCAGCAGTTACGGGACAGCTACTGAAGCTTTCTTT
TRBV7-8,few,NA,TRBJ2-4,CASSLSPINIQYF,TGTGCCAGCAGCTTGAGCCCCATAAACATTCAGTACTTC
TRBV27,few,TRBD2,TRBJ2-1,CASSLGTSGAYNEQFF,TGTGCCAGCAGTCTGGGGACTAGCGGGGCATACAATGAGCAGTTCTTC
TRBV7-7,many,TRBD1,TRBJ1-4,CASSTRQGRDEKLFF,TGTGCCAGCAGCACCCGACAGGGGCGGGATGAAAAACTGTTTTTT
TRBV19,NA,NA,TRBJ2-1,CASSNRPASYNEQFF,TGTGCCAGTAGTAATCGCCCTGCCTCCTACAATGAGCAGTTCTTC
TRBV18,NA,NA,TRBJ2-2,CASSPENGPGELFF,TGTGCCAGCTCACCAGAAAACGGGCCCGGGGAGCTGTTTTTT
TRBV7-2,few,NA,TRBJ2-7,CASSYRLGEQYF,TGTGCCAGCAGCTACCGGTTGGGCGAGCAGTACTTC
TRBV7-9,NA,NA,TRBJ2-3,CASSPPQGSRYTQYF,TGTGCCAGCAGCCCCCCCCAGGGGTCACGGTATACGCAGTATTTT
TRBV19,few,NA,TRBJ2-4,CASSITFAIGNIQYF,TGTGCCAGTAGTATCACGTTCGCCATCGGAAACATTCAGTACTTC